In its sample, the clone carrying this T cell receptor beta chain was seen a few times. RNA was extracted from bulk tissue without any cell sorting. Distant lung tissue was collected more than 3 cm away from the tumor edge. TCRbeta libraries were built with three rounds of nested PCR, modified from ARM-PCR. TCRdb re-derived calls from the multiplex PCR reads in MiXCR, one entry per CDR3 protein. The repertoire holds approximately 120,000 distinct CDR3 sequences, with around 57% as singletons. The data are from a study of tumor and adjacent non-tumor tissue in lung cancer. Study as a whole: The cohort had roughly 11 adenocarcinoma, a couple of squamous cell and 1 small cell patients.

The sequence was collected from a man aged 55 to 69 with non-small cell lung cancer. The source material was distant non-tumor lung tissue.

The CDR3 reads CATTTRGGGRGNEQFF. CDR3 nucleotides: TGTGCCACCACCACCCGAGGGGGGGGGCGGGGAAATGAGCAGTTCTTC. The genes are TRBV28 and TRBJ2-1; perhaps TRBD2 as D (7 bases). V was clipped by 10 bases and J by 7 bases, with 26 bases between them. The CDR3 runs 16 residues. Germline CDR1 is MDHEN and CDR2 is SYDVKM. Based on the CDR3 plus reference TRBV28 and TRBJ2-1, the full variable domain is DVKVTQSSRYLVKRTGEKVFLECVQDMDHENMFWYRQDPGLGLRLIYFSYDVKMKEKGDIPEGYSVSREKKERFSLILESASTNQTSMYLCATTTRGGGRGNEQFFGPGTRLTVL.